The rows below give T cell receptor beta chains drawn from one sample of a study of shared clonotypes between healthy human individuals. Some clones are missing from TCRdb's copy, which holds only in-frame ones; the method was immunoSEQ multiplex PCR. The sample consists of 700,000 or so clones, more than 70% of them appearing once. Sequencing was done on a sample of memory CD4+ T cells sorted from blood. The receptors derive from a woman in her twenties or thirties in good health. Each CDR3 is given with its conserved first and last residue. The D gene is left open where the match is weak. Clone size is stated in some rows and not others, as once, few, many or a class when expanded.

V,J,D,size,CDR3,DNA
TRBV18,TRBJ1-1,.,.,CASSPDSNTEAFF,TGTGCCAGCTCACCAGACAGCAACACTGAAGCTTTCTTT
TRBV19,TRBJ1-5,.,.,CASSMFGGHQPQHF,TGTGCCAGTAGTATGTTCGGGGGGCATCAGCCCCAGCATTTT
TRBV7-9,TRBJ2-1,TRBD2,once,CASSLVAGAIEQFF,TGTGCCAGCAGCTTAGTAGCGGGAGCTATTGAGCAGTTCTTC
TRBV5-1,TRBJ2-6,.,.,CASSFGVAGANVLTF,TGCGCCAGCAGCTTTGGGGTTGCTGGGGCCAACGTCCTGACTTTC
TRBV4-2,TRBJ2-7,.,.,CASSQDRVGQVRSEQYF,TGTGCCAGCAGCCAAGATCGTGTAGGGCAGGTTCGTAGCGAGCAGTACTTC
TRBV11-2,TRBJ1-1,TRBD1,.,CASSDRFRGVSGTEAFF,TGTGCCAGCAGCGACAGATTCAGGGGGGTTTCGGGCACTGAAGCTTTCTTT
TRBV6-5,TRBJ1-1,.,.,CASSPRAGVAFF,TGTGCCAGCAGTCCGAGGGCGGGGGTAGCTTTCTTT
TRBV29-1,TRBJ2-7,TRBD2,once,CSALTSGSEQYF,TGCAGCGCCCTGACTAGCGGGAGCGAGCAGTACTTC
TRBV9,TRBJ2-7,.,.,CASSVYIVGGLYEQYF,TGTGCCAGCAGCGTATATATTGTGGGAGGACTTTACGAGCAGTACTTC
TRBV5-1,TRBJ2-2,TRBD2,.,CASYLGTGGPGELFF,TGCGCCAGCTACCTTGGGACGGGAGGCCCCGGGGAGCTGTTTTTT
TRBV11-2,TRBJ1-2,.,.,CASSASGDNYGYTF,TGTGCCAGCAGCGCGAGTGGGGATAACTATGGCTACACCTTC
TRBV28,TRBJ1-1,.,.,CASPPGRGRDTDSDTEAFF,TGTGCCAGCCCACCCGGCAGGGGCAGGGACACTGATTCGGACACTGAAGCTTTCTTT
TRBV6-1,TRBJ2-5,.,.,CASSEGGMKTQYF,TGTGCCAGCAGTGAAGGAGGGATGAAGACCCAGTACTTC
TRBV7-9,TRBJ2-5,.,.,CASSLGNTQETQYF,TGTGCCAGCAGCTTAGGAAATACACAAGAGACCCAGTACTTC
TRBV19,TRBJ2-7,TRBD1,.,CASSNILGQSYEQYF,TGTGCCAGTAGTAATATCCTGGGACAGAGCTACGAGCAGTACTTC
TRBV2,TRBJ1-4,TRBD1,once,CASSATRGQGHNEKLFF,TGTGCCAGCAGTGCCACAAGGGGACAGGGGCATAATGAAAAACTGTTTTTT
TRBV12-5,TRBJ1-2,.,.,CASGLGGGPHYGYTF,TGTGCTAGTGGTTTGGGCGGAGGTCCCCACTATGGCTACACCTTC
TRBV19,TRBJ2-1,TRBD1,.,CASSPRQGWYRHEQFF,TGTGCCAGTAGTCCGAGACAGGGGTGGTATCGGCATGAGCAGTTCTTC
TRBV18,TRBJ1-1,TRBD1,few,CASSLDRVGTEAFF,TGTGCCAGCTCATTGGACAGGGTGGGCACTGAAGCTTTCTTT
TRBV18,TRBJ2-5,.,.,CASSLRGPPVQETQYF,TGTGCCAGCTCACTGAGGGGACCCCCCGTCCAAGAGACCCAGTACTTC
TRBV10-3,TRBJ1-5,TRBD1,.,CAISWTGNSNQPQHF,TGTGCCATCAGCTGGACAGGAAATAGCAATCAGCCCCAGCATTTT
TRBV5-6,TRBJ2-7,.,.,CASSLTTHEQYF,TGTGCCAGCAGCTTGACGACCCACGAGCAGTACTTC
TRBV19,TRBJ2-3,.,.,CASSQAGRDTQYF,TGTGCCAGTAGTCAGGCGGGGCGGGATACGCAGTATTTT
TRBV11-2,TRBJ2-6,.,.,CASSQDPRRANVLTF,TGTGCCAGCAGCCAGGACCCGAGGAGGGCCAACGTCCTGACTTTC
TRBV5-1,TRBJ1-2,.,.,CASSQGQEHYGYTF,TGCGCCAGCAGTCAGGGGCAGGAGCACTATGGCTACACCTTC
TRBV19,TRBJ2-7,TRBD1,once,CASSTGTGWNEQYF,TGTGCCAGTAGTACCGGGACAGGCTGGAACGAGCAGTACTTC
TRBV25-1,TRBJ1-1,.,.,CASSEGGTLQEAFF,TGTGCCAGCAGTGAAGGTGGGACACTCCAGGAAGCTTTCTTT
TRBV7-8,TRBJ1-5,.,few,CASSLNLDQPQHF,TGTGCCAGCAGCTTAAATCTCGATCAGCCCCAGCATTTT
TRBV10-1,TRBJ2-1,TRBD1,.,CASSDPGQLDNEQFF,TGCGCCAGCAGTGATCCGGGACAGCTGGACAATGAGCAGTTCTTC
TRBV30,TRBJ2-7,.,few,CAWRVAGRGEQYF,TGTGCCTGGAGGGTTGCGGGACGCGGCGAGCAGTACTTC
TRBV6-5,TRBJ1-2,TRBD1,.,CASSRPGQLSYGYTF,TGTGCCAGCAGTAGGCCGGGACAGCTAAGCTATGGCTACACCTTC
TRBV2,TRBJ2-7,.,once,CASRPTGVNYEQYF,TGTGCCAGCAGGCCCACTGGGGTTAACTACGAGCAGTACTTC
TRBV5-4,TRBJ1-1,TRBD1,.,CASSLPDRDTEAFF,TGTGCCAGCAGCTTGCCCGACAGGGACACTGAAGCTTTCTTT
TRBV5-4,TRBJ2-6,.,.,CASSLGAAGANVLTF,TGTGCCAGCAGCTTGGGGGCAGCTGGGGCCAACGTCCTGACTTTC
TRBV9,TRBJ2-7,.,.,CASSVDPGPTYEQYF,TGTGCCAGCAGCGTAGATCCGGGGCCTACCTACGAGCAGTACTTC
TRBV29-1,TRBJ2-3,.,.,CSVLSGTGVDTQYF,TGCAGCGTTCTATCCGGGACTGGGGTGGATACGCAGTATTTT
TRBV13,TRBJ2-2,TRBD1,.,CASSLFGQGAPGTGELFF,TGTGCCAGCAGCTTGTTCGGGCAGGGGGCGCCGGGAACCGGGGAGCTGTTTTTT
TRBV28,TRBJ1-2,.,.,CASSFPPRNYGYTF,TGTGCCAGCAGTTTCCCCCCGCGGAACTATGGCTACACCTTC
TRBV10-2,TRBJ2-5,TRBD2,.,CASKLAGVETQYF,TGCGCCAGCAAGCTAGCGGGAGTAGAGACCCAGTACTTC
TRBV7-2,TRBJ2-7,.,.,CASSEQGYEQYF,TGTGCCAGCAGCGAACAGGGCTACGAGCAGTACTTC
TRBV6-6,TRBJ1-1,.,.,CASSPPGWGNTEAFF,TGTGCCAGCAGCCCGCCAGGGTGGGGGAACACTGAAGCTTTCTTT
TRBV5-1,TRBJ2-1,TRBD2,once,CASSLRTSDYNEQFF,TGCGCCAGCAGCTTGCGGACTAGCGACTACAATGAGCAGTTCTTC
TRBV7-2,TRBJ1-3,.,once,CASSLAAYMSGNTIYF,TGTGCCAGCAGCTTAGCGGCGTACATGTCTGGAAACACCATATATTTT
TRBV27,TRBJ2-7,TRBD1,few,CASSSNRGREQYF,TGTGCCAGCAGTTCGAACAGGGGTCGGGAGCAGTACTTC
TRBV4-1,TRBJ2-1,.,.,CASSQDRGEDAYNEQFF,TGCGCCAGCAGCCAAGATAGGGGGGAGGACGCCTACAATGAGCAGTTCTTC
TRBV5-1,TRBJ2-7,.,.,CASSDYYEQYF,TGCGCCAGCAGCGACTACTACGAGCAGTACTTC